The source of this TCR beta chain is a study of blood T cell repertoires in COVID-19. Using immunoSEQ multiplex PCR, the repertoire was profiled, and TCRdb retains in-frame clones only, with some absent. The profile shows over 50,000 clones, over 75% of them singletons. The CDR3 totals 14 residues. The germline V gene has CDR1 SGHAT and CDR2 FQNNGV. J lost 5 bases, V lost 4 bases, and 5 bases had no gene match. This TCR was recovered from a man aged 45-60 years with active COVID-19. Sequenced sample: peripheral blood. The chain uses TRBV11-2 and TRBJ1-1, with 9 bases fitting TRBD1. The CDR3 is CASSSYRGLTEAFF. DNA for the CDR3: TGTGCCAGCAGCTCTTACAGGGGGCTGACTGAAGCTTTCTTT.